Each of the 11 T cell receptor beta chains below was sequenced from the same sample in a study of cytomegalovirus exposure and HLA in healthy donors. The PCR had 60 Vbeta and 13 Jbeta primers. The method was immunoSEQ multiplex PCR; TCRdb's version includes in-frame clones alone and lacks a portion of them. The sample has some 77,000 clones, over 70% seen once. Input material: PBMCs. These receptors all come from a woman aged 40-49 years in good health and CMV-seronegative.

The rearrangement uses TRBV28 and TRBJ2-7; a possible D gene is TRBD2 (6 bases). CDR3 size: 14 residues. V lost 3 bases and J 3 bases, leaving 12 bases between the germline ends. Looked up from germline, CDR1 is MDHEN and CDR2 is SYDVKM. The CDR3 DNA reads TGTGCCAGCAGTTTGGGACTCTCCCACTACGAGCAGTACTTC. Encoded protein: CASSLGLSHYEQYF.

This chain links TRBV4-1 with TRBJ2-1; D is unclear. The ends were cut back, 1 base at V and 6 bases at J, with 16 bases in the middle. CDR1 and CDR2 from the germline V gene are MGHRA and YSYEKL. There are 16 residues in the CDR3. The CDR3 DNA reads TGCGCCAGCAGCCAAGCCCTAAATGCACCGCTCAATGAGCAGTTCTTC. Its translation is CASSQALNAPLNEQFF.

The chain recombines TRBV28 with TRBJ1-5; tentatively, D is TRBD1 (5 bases). There are 16 residues in the CDR3. Germline CDR1 and CDR2: MDHEN and SYDVKM. The germline V and J ends were trimmed by 3 bases and 2 bases, with 14 bases remaining between them. CDR3 in DNA: TGTGCCAGCAGTTTTGGGGGGAGAGGGGGCAATCAGCCCCAGCATTTT. Amino acids: CASSFGGRGGNQPQHF.

This chain connects TRBV6-5 to TRBJ2-1, with 8 bases matching TRBD2. V shed 0 bases and J 5 bases; nucleotides not matched to a gene: 3. This CDR3 is built from 15 residues. The germline V gene has CDR1 MNHEY and CDR2 SVGAGI. The CDR3 DNA reads as TGTGCCAGCAGTTACTCCGGGACTAGTAACAATGAGCAGTTCTTC. Translation gives CASSYSGTSNNEQFF.

DNA of the CDR3: TGTGCCTGGAGTGCGGGACAGGCAAACACTGAAGCTTTCTTT. Its translation: CAWSAGQANTEAFF. The chain carries TRBV30 and TRBJ1-1; 8 bases fit TRBD1. The CDR3 contains 14 residues. J was trimmed by 2 bases and V by 1 base; bases with no gene match: 3. Germline CDR1 is GTSNPN and CDR2 is SVGIG (reference sequence).

This clone was observed a few times. The chain carries TRBV7-2 and TRBJ2-2, with unresolved D. V shed 2 bases and J shed 5 bases, with 3 bases lying between them. This CDR3 contains 12 residues. Germline V gene sequence: CDR1 SGHTA, CDR2 FQGNSA. CDR3 sequence (DNA): TGTGCCAGCAGCTTACCGACCGGGGAGCTGTTTTTT. Residues: CASSLPTGELFF.

V and J are TRBV29-1 and TRBJ2-3, with TRBD2 as a possible D gene (6 bases). V was shortened by 3 bases and J by 4 bases, with 17 bases between the two germline ends. Germline V lookup: CDR1 SQVTM, CDR2 ANQGSEA. The CDR3 consists of 15 residues. Here the CDR3 DNA reads TGCAGCGTTGACAGGCGGGGAGTACGTCCAGATACGCAGTATTTT. This gives the protein CSVDRRGVRPDTQYF.

The chain's CDR3 is CASSSGDRGWNSPLHF. CDR3 in DNA: TGCGCCAGCAGCTCCGGCGACAGGGGTTGGAATTCACCCCTCCACTTT. V gene TRBV5-1 combines with J gene TRBJ1-6; 8 bases agree with TRBD1. V shed 3 bases and J 7 bases; nucleotides not matched to a gene: 9. Germline CDR1 SGHRS, CDR2 YFSETQ. This CDR3 contains 16 residues. Supplemented by reference TRBV5-1 and TRBJ1-6, the full variable domain reads KAGVTQTPRYLIKTRGQQVTLSCSPISGHRSVSWYQQTPGQGLQFLFEYFSETQRNKGNFPGRFSGRQFSNSRSEMNVSTLELGDSALYLCASSSGDRGWNSPLHFGNGTRLTVT.

This clone was picked up a small number of times. This sequence joins TRBV7-9 and TRBJ1-1; D unclear. This CDR3 is 13 amino acids long. In germline, CDR1 is SEHNR, CDR2 FQNEAQ (reference sequence). V was pared by 5 bases and J by 4 bases, with 11 bases between. The CDR3 sequence: CASSLREVTEAFF. The CDR3 DNA reads as TGTGCCAGCAGCCTGCGAGAGGTCACTGAAGCTTTCTTT.

J is TRBJ1-2 and V is TRBV6-6; the D is unclear. CDR3 size: 13 residues. Germline V lookup: CDR1 MNHNY, CDR2 SVGAGI (reference sequence). V lost 0 bases to trimming and J lost 7 bases, with 9 bases between them. The CDR3 nucleotides read TGTGCCAGCAGTTACTCGCGGGAGGGTGGCTACACCTTC. Encoded protein: CASSYSREGGYTF.

This clone has just one count. The chain carries TRBV23-1 and TRBJ1-5; 8 bases fit TRBD1. TRBV23-1 qualifies as an ORF whose function is uncertain. The CDR3 sequence is 16 residues long. V trimming: 3 bases; J trimming: 2 bases; junction bases outside the gene matches: 6. The CDR3 sequence: CASSHQGALGNQPQHF. The CDR3 nucleotides are TGCGCCAGCAGTCATCAGGGGGCCTTGGGCAATCAGCCCCAGCATTTT.